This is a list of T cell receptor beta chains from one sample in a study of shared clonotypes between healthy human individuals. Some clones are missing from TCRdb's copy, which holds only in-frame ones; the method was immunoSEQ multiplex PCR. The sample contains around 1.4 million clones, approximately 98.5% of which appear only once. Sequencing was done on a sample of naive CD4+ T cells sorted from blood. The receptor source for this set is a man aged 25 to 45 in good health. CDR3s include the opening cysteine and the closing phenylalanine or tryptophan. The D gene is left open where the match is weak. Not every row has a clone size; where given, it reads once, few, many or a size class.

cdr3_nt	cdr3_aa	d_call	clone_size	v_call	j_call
TGTGCCAGCAGCTTGGGGGCAGGGGGCTTCACCTACGAGCAGTACTTC	CASSLGAGGFTYEQYF	TRBD1	-	TRBV5-4	TRBJ2-7
TGTGCCAGTAGTACGAGACAGGGCCCCCTGTACTTC	CASSTRQGPLYF	TRBD1	once	TRBV19	TRBJ2-4
TGTGCCAGCAGCTTAAGAGCGGGAGGGGCCGGGGAGCTGTTTTTT	CASSLRAGGAGELFF	TRBD2	-	TRBV7-7	TRBJ2-2
TGCGCCAGCAGCCGGGCGACCCAAGGTTCCGGAAATGGCTACACCTTC	CASSRATQGSGNGYTF	-	-	TRBV4-1	TRBJ1-2
TGTGCCAGCAGCTACTTACTCGGGACACGTAAATCAGATACGCAGTATTTT	CASSYLLGTRKSDTQYF	-	-	TRBV7-9	TRBJ2-3
TGTGCCAGCAGCAACATCCGGGAACCCGGGACAGAAAACACTGAAGCTTTCTTT	CASSNIREPGTENTEAFF	-	-	TRBV21-1	TRBJ1-1
TGCGCCAGTCAGCGGAGCTACGAGCAGTACTTC	CASQRSYEQYF	-	once	TRBV10-2	TRBJ2-7
TGCGCCAGCAGCGCTGGTGCTAGGGAATTCTTC	CASSAGAREFF	-	-	TRBV10-2	TRBJ2-7
TGTGCCAGCAGCGTAAGGGCAGGGCACAATGAGCAGTTCTTC	CASSVRAGHNEQFF	-	-	TRBV9	TRBJ2-1
TGTGCCAGCACTACGAGGTTTTACAATGAGCAGTTCTTC	CASTTRFYNEQFF	-	-	TRBV11-2	TRBJ2-1
TGCGCCAGCAGCCAAGGACGCGTGGGGGCGAGCACCGGGGAGCTGTTTTTT	CASSQGRVGASTGELFF	-	-	TRBV4-3	TRBJ2-2
TGTGCCAGCAGCTTAAGACAGGGAACAGATACGCAGTATTTT	CASSLRQGTDTQYF	TRBD1	-	TRBV7-2	TRBJ2-3
TGTGCCAGCAGCTTAGGGTTTTTGGATCGCACAGATACGCAGTATTTT	CASSLGFLDRTDTQYF	-	-	TRBV7-9	TRBJ2-3
TGCGCCAGCAGCTTGGTTCCCGGGACCAGATACGAGCAGTACTTC	CASSLVPGTRYEQYF	-	once	TRBV5-1	TRBJ2-7
TGCGCCAGCAGCTCCTCTAGCGGGGCCACCGGGGAGCTGTTTTTT	CASSSSSGATGELFF	TRBD2	-	TRBV10-1	TRBJ2-2
TGTGCCAGCAGTTCCGACATTTATATTGAAGCTTTCTTT	CASSSDIYIEAFF	-	-	TRBV2	TRBJ1-1
TGTGCCAGCTCATCGGACAGCCTCAATGAAAAACTGTTTTTT	CASSSDSLNEKLFF	-	once	TRBV18	TRBJ1-4
TGTGCCAGCAGCTTCACAGGGTACAATGAGCAGTTCTTC	CASSFTGYNEQFF	-	-	TRBV11-2	TRBJ2-1
TGTGCCAGCAGCTTCCGGACACCTCGGGGGTTGGGGGAGCAGTACTTC	CASSFRTPRGLGEQYF	-	-	TRBV5-5	TRBJ2-7
TGTGCCATCAGTGAGTCGAAACAGGGCTACGAGCAGTACTTC	CAISESKQGYEQYF	-	few	TRBV10-3	TRBJ2-7